The TCR beta chain under discussion was sequenced for a study of blood T cell repertoires in COVID-19. Study in general: Spain, Italy and the United States supplied samples that represented acute and convalescent COVID-19. Nucleic acid was either cDNA or gDNA, and it came from T cells, B-cell-depleted T cells, or PBMCs.

As processed by the authors: Reference gene primer amplification gave nucleated cell count estimates. TCRdb's copy holds only in-frame clones and misses some; the assay was immunoSEQ multiplex PCR. That table supplies the V and J calls and clone size; D and trimming were determined from the DNA. The sample shows 100,000 to 150,000 clones, roughly 84% of them seen only once. Sequenced sample: peripheral blood. The receptor comes from a woman under 40 who had recovered from COVID-19.

The CDR3: CSARGSSYNEQFF. In nucleotides, the CDR3 is TGCAGCGCTCGGGGGAGCTCCTACAATGAGCAGTTCTTC. This chain links TRBV29-1 with TRBJ2-1, with D maybe TRBD2 (6 bases). Trimming took 7 bases from V and 0 from J, leaving 10 bases between them. This CDR3 has 13 amino acids. From germline, CDR1 is SQVTM and CDR2 ANQGSEA.